This T cell receptor (beta chain) was obtained from a study of human T cells and chemical hapten exposure. CDR1 SGHAT and CDR2 FQNNGV come from the germline V gene. The CDR3 spans 14 residues. V was cut by 1 base and J by 9 bases, with 13 bases left in between. Time point defined: patch test 3, about 24 weeks after DPC sensitization. Documented treatment: therapeutic diphenylcyclopropenone sensitization with weekly scalp DPC. Donors were 18 to 70-year-old alopecia patients suitable for DPC. This clonotype was seen only a few times. Its specificity is not known. Study results and caveats: Expanded TCRs were compared with controls, and the expanded TCRs formed significantly more large CDR3 similarity clusters.

TCRdb independently ran MiXCR on the RACE reads; one entry per CDR3 protein. The sample has 50,000 or so distinct CDR3 sequences, 9.9% seen once. This sample comprised whole blood, obtained in connection with sensitization to the hapten diphenylcyclopropenone (DPC). The rearrangement uses TRBV11-2 and TRBJ2-1, with D possibly TRBD2 on 5 matching bases. The clonotype originates from a woman aged 40 to 50 with alopecia areata. Some clones in this sample may be carry-over from other donors' samples. The CDR3 coding sequence is TGTGCCAGCAGCTTAGTCGGGAATCGGCGTGAGCAGTTCTTC. Its protein is CASSLVGNRREQFF.